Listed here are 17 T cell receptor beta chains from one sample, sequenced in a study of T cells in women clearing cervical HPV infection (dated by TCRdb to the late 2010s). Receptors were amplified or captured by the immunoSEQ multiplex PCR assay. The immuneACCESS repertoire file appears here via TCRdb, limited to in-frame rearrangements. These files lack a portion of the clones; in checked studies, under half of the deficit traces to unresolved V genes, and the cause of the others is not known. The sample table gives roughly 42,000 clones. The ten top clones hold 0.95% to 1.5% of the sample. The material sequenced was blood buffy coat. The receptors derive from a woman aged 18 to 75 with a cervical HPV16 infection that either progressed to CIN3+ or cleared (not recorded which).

The CDR3 loop is CASSLATTSGTYNEQFF. The covered CDR3 bases are TGCGCCAGCAGCTTGGCTACGACTAGCGGGACCTACAATGAG. V usage is TRBV5-1 and J usage is TRBJ2-1; 11 positions agree with TRBD2. The read ends 3 residues before the CDR3 terminus; that terminus is restored from the germline J gene. Germline values: CDR1 SGHRS, CDR2 YFSETQ. This CDR3 comprises 17 residues. V dropped 0 bases and J dropped 2; count of bases not matched to a gene: 4.

CDR3 DNA, as far as it was read: TGTGCCTCCAGGGGGGCCTATAATTCACCC. Protein: CASRGAYNSP. In full, the CDR3 is CASRGAYNSPLHF. The V call is TRBV7-3, the J call TRBJ1-6; 7 bases map to TRBD1. Coverage ceases 3 residues before the CDR3 finishes, and the germline J gene fills in the end. This CDR3 region has 13 residues. The V gene's germline CDR1 is SGHTA and CDR2 FQGTGA. J was trimmed by 2 bases and V by 11 bases; bases with no gene match: 3. The variable domain in full, completed from reference TRBV7-3 and TRBJ1-6, reads GAGVSQTPSNKVTEKGKYVELRCDPISGHTALYWYRQSLGQGPEFLIYFQGTGAADDSGLPNDRFFAVRPEGSVSTLKIQRTERGDSAVYLCASRGAYNSPLHFGNGTRLTVT.

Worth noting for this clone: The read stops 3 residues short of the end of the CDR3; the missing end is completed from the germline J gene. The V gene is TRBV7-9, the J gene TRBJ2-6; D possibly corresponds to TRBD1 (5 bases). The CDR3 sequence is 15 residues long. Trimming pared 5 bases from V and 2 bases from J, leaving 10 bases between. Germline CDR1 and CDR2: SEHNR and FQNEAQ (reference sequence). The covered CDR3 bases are TGTGCCAGCAGCGTCAGGGTAGCTGGGGCCAACGTC. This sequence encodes CASSVRVAGANV. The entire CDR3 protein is CASSVRVAGANVLTF.

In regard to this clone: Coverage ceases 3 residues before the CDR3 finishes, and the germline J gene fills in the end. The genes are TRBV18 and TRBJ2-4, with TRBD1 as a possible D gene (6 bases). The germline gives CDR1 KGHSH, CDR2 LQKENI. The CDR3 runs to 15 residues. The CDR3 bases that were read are TGTGCCAGCTCCCCAGGGGCCTCTGACCTCTATGGT. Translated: CASSPGASDLYG. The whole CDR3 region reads CASSPGASDLYGQYF.

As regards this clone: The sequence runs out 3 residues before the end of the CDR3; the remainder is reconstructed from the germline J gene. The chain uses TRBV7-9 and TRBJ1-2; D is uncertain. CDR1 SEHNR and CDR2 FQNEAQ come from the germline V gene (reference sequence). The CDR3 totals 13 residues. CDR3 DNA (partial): TGTGCCAGCAGCTTAGACGAGGGCGGGGGC. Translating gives CASSLDEGGG. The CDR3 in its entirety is CASSLDEGGGYTF.

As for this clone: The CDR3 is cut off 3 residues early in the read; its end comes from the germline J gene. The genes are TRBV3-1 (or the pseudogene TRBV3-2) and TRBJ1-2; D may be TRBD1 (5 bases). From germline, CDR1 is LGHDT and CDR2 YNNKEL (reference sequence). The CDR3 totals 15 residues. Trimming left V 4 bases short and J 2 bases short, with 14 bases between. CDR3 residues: CASSPVGQGNYGYTF. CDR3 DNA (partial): TGTGCCAGCAGCCCGGTGGGGCAGGGAAACTATGGC.

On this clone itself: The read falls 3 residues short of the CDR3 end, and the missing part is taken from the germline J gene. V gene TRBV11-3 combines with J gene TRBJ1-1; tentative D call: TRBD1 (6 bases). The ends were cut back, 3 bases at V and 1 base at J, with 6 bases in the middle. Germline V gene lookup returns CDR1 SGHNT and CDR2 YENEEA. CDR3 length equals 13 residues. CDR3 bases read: TGTGCCAGCAGCTTCAGGGGGAACACTGAA. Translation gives CASSFRGNTE. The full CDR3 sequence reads CASSFRGNTEAFF.

CDR3 DNA (partial): TGTGCCAGCACCCTCACTCCCGGGCAGGGGAACTCCTACAATGAG. Protein: CASTLTPGQGNSYNE. The whole CDR3 sequence is CASTLTPGQGNSYNEQFF. This chain links TRBV28 with TRBJ2-1; possibly TRBD1 for D (6 bases). Read coverage stops 3 residues before the CDR3 terminus; the germline J gene supplies the remainder. The germline gives CDR1 MDHEN, CDR2 SYDVKM. The CDR3 has 18 amino acids. V was trimmed by 7 bases and J by 0 bases, leaving 22 bases between them.

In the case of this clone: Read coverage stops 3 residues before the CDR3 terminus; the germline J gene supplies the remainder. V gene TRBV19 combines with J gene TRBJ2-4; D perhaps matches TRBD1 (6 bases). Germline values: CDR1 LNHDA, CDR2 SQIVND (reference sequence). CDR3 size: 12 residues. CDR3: CASGGDRIGQYF. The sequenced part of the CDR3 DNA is TGTGCCAGTGGGGGCGACAGAATCGGT. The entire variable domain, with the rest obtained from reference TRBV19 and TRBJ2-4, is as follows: DGGITQSPKYLFRKEGQNVTLSCEQNLNHDAMYWYRQDPGQGLRLIYYSQIVNDFQKGDIAEGYSVSREKKESFPLTVTSAQKNPTAFYLCASGGDRIGQYFGAGTRLSVL.

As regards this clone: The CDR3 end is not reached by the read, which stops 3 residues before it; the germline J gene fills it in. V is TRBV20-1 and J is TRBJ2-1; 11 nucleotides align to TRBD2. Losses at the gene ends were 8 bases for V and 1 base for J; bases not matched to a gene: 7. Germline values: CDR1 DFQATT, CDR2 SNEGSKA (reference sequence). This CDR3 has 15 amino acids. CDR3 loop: CSTPRLAGSYNEQFF. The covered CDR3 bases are TGCAGTACCCCCAGACTAGCGGGGTCCTACAATGAG.

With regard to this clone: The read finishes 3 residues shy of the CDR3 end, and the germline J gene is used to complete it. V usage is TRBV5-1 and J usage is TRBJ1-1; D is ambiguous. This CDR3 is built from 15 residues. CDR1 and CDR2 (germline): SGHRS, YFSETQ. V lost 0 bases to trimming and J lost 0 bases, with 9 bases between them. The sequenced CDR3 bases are TGCGCCAGCAGCTTGGTACTGCCCATGAACACTGAA. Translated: CASSLVLPMNTE. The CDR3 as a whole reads CASSLVLPMNTEAFF.

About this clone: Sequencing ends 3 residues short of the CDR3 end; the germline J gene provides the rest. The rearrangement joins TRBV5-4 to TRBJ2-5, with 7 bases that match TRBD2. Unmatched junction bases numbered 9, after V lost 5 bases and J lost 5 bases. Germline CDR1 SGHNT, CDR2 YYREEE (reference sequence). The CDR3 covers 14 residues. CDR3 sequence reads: CASSLADRGETQYF. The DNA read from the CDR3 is TGTGCCAGCAGTCTAGCGGACCGAGGCGAGACC.

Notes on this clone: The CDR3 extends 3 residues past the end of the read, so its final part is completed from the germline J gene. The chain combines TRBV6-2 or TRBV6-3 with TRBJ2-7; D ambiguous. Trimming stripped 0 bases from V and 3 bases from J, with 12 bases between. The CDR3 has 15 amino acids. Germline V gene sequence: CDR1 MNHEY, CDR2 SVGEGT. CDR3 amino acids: CASSYSPAEVYEQYF. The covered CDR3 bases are TGTGCCAGCAGTTACTCCCCCGCGGAAGTCTACGAG.

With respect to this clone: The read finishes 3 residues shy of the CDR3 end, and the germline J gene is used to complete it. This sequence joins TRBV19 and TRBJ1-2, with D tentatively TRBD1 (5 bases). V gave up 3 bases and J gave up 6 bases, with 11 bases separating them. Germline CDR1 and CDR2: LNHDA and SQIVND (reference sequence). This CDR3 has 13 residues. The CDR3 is CASSIGRGDGYTF. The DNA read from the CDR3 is TGTGCCAGTAGTATTGGGAGGGGAGATGGC.

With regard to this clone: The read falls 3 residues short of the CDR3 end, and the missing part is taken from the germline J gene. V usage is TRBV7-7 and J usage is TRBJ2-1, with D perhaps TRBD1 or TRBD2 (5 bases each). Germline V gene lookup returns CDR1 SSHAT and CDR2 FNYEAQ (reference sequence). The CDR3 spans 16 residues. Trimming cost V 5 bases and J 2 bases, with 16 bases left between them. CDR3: CASSPRAGSPYNEQFF. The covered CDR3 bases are TGTGCCAGCAGCCCTCGAGCAGGGAGCCCCTACAATGAG.

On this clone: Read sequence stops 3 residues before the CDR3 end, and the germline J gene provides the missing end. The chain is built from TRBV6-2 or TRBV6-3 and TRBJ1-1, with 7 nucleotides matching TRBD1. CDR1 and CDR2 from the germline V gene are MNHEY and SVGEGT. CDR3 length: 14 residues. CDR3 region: CASSSQRQGGEAFF. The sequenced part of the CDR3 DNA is TGTGCCAGCAGTTCACAAAGACAGGGCGGGGAA.

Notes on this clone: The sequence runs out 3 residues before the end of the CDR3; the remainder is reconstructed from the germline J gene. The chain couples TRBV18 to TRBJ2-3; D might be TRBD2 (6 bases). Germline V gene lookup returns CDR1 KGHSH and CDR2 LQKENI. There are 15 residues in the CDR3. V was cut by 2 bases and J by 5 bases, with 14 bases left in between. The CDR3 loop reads CASSPWAGIKDTQYF. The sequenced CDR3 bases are TGTGCCAGCTCACCATGGGCGGGAATAAAAGATACG.